The T cell receptor (beta chain) described here comes from a study of neoadjuvant anti-PD-1 for oral cavity cancer. Study details: Patients without progression got a fourth dose around day 43.

Assay: immunoSEQ multiplex PCR; the TCRdb copy retains only in-frame clones and omits some. The sample contains 84,000 or so clones, about 80% of which appear only once. To note about this clone: As yet, its antigen is unknown.

Patients had newly diagnosed, untreated stage II-IVA oral cavity squamous cell carcinoma. Blood cells were analyzed directly, without culture or expansion. Whole-study findings and limits: Higher pretreatment Treg/Th17 ratios tracked higher pretreatment blood clonality.

The CDR3 length is 12 residues. The germline CDR1 and CDR2 sequences are SGHNT and YENEEA. V was cut by 5 bases and J by 8 bases, with 10 bases left in between. This rearrangement joins TRBV11-3 to TRBJ2-1; D remains ambiguous. The sample here was PBMCs, taken before nivolumab (anti-PD-1) treatment. The sequence was obtained from a person aged 40 to 85 with oral cavity squamous cell carcinoma. CDR3 coding DNA: TGTGCCAGCAGCACCCGTCCGGATGAGCAGTTCTTC. It yields the protein CASSTRPDEQFF.